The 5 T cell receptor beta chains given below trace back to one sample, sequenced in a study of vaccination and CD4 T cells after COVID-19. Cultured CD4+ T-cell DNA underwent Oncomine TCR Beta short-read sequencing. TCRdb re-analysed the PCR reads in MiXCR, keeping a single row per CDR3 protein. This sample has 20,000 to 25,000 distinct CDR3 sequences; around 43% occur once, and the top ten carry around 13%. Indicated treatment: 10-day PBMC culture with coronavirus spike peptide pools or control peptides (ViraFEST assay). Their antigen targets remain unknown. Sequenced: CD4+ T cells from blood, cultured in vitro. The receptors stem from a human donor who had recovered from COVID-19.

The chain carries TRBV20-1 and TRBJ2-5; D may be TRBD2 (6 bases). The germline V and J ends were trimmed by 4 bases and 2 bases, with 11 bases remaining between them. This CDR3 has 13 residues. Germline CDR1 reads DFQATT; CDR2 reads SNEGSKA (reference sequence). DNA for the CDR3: TGCAGTGCTAAAATAGCGGCGCAAGAGACCCAGTACTTC. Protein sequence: CSAKIAAQETQYF.

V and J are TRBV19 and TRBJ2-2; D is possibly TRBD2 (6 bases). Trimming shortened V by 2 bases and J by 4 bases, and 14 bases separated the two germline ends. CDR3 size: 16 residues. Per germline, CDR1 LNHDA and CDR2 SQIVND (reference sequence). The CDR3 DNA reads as TGTGCCAGTAGTATAACGGGGGTTAGCCTCACCGGGGAGCTGTTTTTT. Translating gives CASSITGVSLTGELFF.

CDR3 sequence (DNA): TGCAGTGCTAGAGCCAGCAATATGAACACTGAAGCTTTCTTT. Translation: CSARASNMNTEAFF. The genes are TRBV20-1 and TRBJ1-1, with unresolved D. Germline lookup yields CDR1 DFQATT and CDR2 SNEGSKA (reference sequence). The CDR3 has 14 residues. The V and J ends lost 1 base and 0 bases respectively, with 9 bases between them.

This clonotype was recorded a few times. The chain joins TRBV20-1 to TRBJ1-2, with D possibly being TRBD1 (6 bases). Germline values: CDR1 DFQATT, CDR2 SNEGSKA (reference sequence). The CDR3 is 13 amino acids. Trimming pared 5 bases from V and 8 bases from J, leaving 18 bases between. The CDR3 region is CSADSGGAGGYTF. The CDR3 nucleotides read TGCAGTGCTGACTCGGGGGGCGCAGGGGGCTACACCTTC.

The CDR3 nucleotides read TGTGCCAGCACTGCTTTCGGACAGTCCTACGAGCAGTACTTC. Translating it yields CASTAFGQSYEQYF. The genes are TRBV28 and TRBJ2-7; tentative D call: TRBD1 (6 bases). CDR3 length: 14 residues. V was shortened by 7 bases and J by 1 base, with 14 bases between the two germline ends. The germline gives CDR1 MDHEN, CDR2 SYDVKM.